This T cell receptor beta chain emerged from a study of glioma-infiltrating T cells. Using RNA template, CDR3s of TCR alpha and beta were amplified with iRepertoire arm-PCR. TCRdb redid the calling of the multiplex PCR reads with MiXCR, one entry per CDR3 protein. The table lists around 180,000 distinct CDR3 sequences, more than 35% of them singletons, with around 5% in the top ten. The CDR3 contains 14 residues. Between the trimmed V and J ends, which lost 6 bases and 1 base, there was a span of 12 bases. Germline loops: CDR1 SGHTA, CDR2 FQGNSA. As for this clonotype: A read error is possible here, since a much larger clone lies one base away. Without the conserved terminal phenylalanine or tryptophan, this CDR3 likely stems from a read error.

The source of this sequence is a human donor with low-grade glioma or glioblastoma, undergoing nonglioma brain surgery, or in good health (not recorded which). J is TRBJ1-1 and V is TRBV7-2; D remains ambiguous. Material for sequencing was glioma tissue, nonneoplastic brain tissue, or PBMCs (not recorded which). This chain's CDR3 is CASSVSGPNTEAFL. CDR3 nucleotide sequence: TGTGCCAGCAGTGTCTCCGGGCCGAACACTGAAGCTTTCTTA.